The 26 T cell receptor beta chains listed next were all sequenced from one sample in a study of blood T cells in healthy people across ages. A second PCR, run for about 7 to 11 cycles, used a sample-barcoded 5' primer plus a J-beta primer mix. MiXCR, run by TCRdb on the 5' RACE reads, gives a single entry per CDR3 protein. The table has 850,000 to 1,000,000 distinct CDR3 sequences, roughly 51% seen once. The material sequenced was blood. These receptors came from a woman aged 55-69 years in good health.

The V call is TRBV25-1, the J call TRBJ1-4; possible D gene TRBD1, 6 bases. The CDR3 has 13 amino acids. Germline V gives CDR1 MGHDK, CDR2 SYGVNS. V dropped 4 bases and J dropped 8 bases, with 11 bases sitting between them. The chain's CDR3 is CASSGWTEEKLFF. The CDR3 coding sequence is TGTGCCAGCAGTGGATGGACAGAGGAAAAACTGTTTTTT.

The gene calls are TRBV27 and TRBJ2-7; 7 bases line up with TRBD2. The junction had 11 bases not matched to a gene; V was cut back by 7 bases and J by 2 bases. The germline V gene encodes CDR1 MNHEY and CDR2 SMNVEV (reference sequence). CDR3 size: 15 residues. The CDR3 is CASTVRGGITYEQYF. The DNA for the CDR3 is TGTGCCAGCACCGTCCGGGGAGGGATTACCTACGAGCAGTACTTC.

In regard to this clonotype: Germline and junction disagree at one end, which may indicate a read error. J is TRBJ2-2 and V is TRBV14; TRBD2 might be the D (6 bases). This CDR3 contains 13 residues. Germline lookup yields CDR1 SGHDN and CDR2 FVKESK. This CDR3 reads CASSQRYTGGLFF. In nucleotides, the CDR3 is TGTGCCAGCAGCCAGAGATACACCGGGGGGCTGTTTTTT. Using reference TRBV14 and TRBJ2-2 for the parts outside the CDR3, the full variable domain is EAGVTQFPSHSVIEKGQTVTLRCDPISGHDNLYWYRRVMGKEIKFLLHFVKESKQDESGMPNNRFLAERTGGTYSTLKVQPAELEDSGVYFCASSQRYTGGLFFGEGSRLTVL.

As DNA, the CDR3 is TGTGCCAGCTCACCTGACAGGAGCTCCTACAATGAGCAGTACTTC. Amino acid sequence: CASSPDRSSYNEQYF. This sequence joins TRBV18 and TRBJ2-1; TRBD1 might be the D (6 bases). The DNA matches TRBJ2-7 better at its end, which makes the J call doubtful. This CDR3 region has 15 residues. Germline CDR1 KGHSH, CDR2 LQKENI.

This clonotype was seen only a few times. CDR3 protein: CASSQDGGGDSYQPQHF. CDR3 DNA sequence: TGCGCCAGCAGCCAAGATGGGGGTGGGGACAGTTATCAGCCCCAGCATTTT. The chain joins TRBV4-1 to TRBJ1-5, with 7 bases aligning to TRBD1. The germline gives CDR1 MGHRA, CDR2 YSYEKL. This CDR3 contains 17 residues. V lost 0 bases and J lost 5; bases outside the gene matches: 10.

Regarding this clonotype: An end of the junction differs from the germline gene, which may be a read error. The V and J genes are TRBV9 and TRBJ2-1; D is ambiguous. The J call is uncertain, as TRBJ2-7 better fits the DNA end. The CDR3 extends over 16 amino acids. The V gene's germline CDR1 is SGDLS and CDR2 YYNGEE. Here the CDR3 DNA reads TGCGCCAGCAGCGACGACTGGACCCCCTCCTACAATGAGCAGTACTTC. The encoded protein is CASSDDWTPSYNEQYF.

The chain couples TRBV21-1 to TRBJ2-2. TRBV21-1 is designated a pseudogene. The CDR3 extends over 17 amino acids. The chain's CDR3 is CASTTNFHGANTGELFF. The CDR3 DNA reads TGTGCCAGCACCACTAACTTTCACGGCGCGAACACCGGGGAGCTGTTTTTT.

About this clonotype: A read error may produce the germline difference seen at one junction end. The V and J genes are TRBV7-9 and TRBJ2-7; 9 bases are a match to TRBD2. The J call may not be correct, given that the DNA end is closer to TRBJ2-5. The CDR3 has 17 residues. Germline-derived CDR1 and CDR2 are SEHNR and FQNEAQ (reference sequence). Here the CDR3 DNA reads TGTGCCAGCAGCCTAGCCCTCGCGGGAGGGAGTTCAGAGACCCAGTACTTC. Amino acid sequence: CASSLALAGGSSETQYF.

The rearrangement links TRBV5-6 to TRBJ2-2; D ambiguous. With 4 bases removed from V and 8 bases from J, the gap between germline ends came to 12 bases. Germline loops: CDR1 SGHDT, CDR2 YYEEEE. The CDR3 has 13 residues. CDR3 region: CASSPAVTGELFF. In DNA, the CDR3 is TGTGCCAGCAGCCCTGCGGTGACTGGGGAGCTGTTTTTT.

V and J are TRBV12-3 or TRBV12-4 and TRBJ2-6; D possibly uses TRBD1 or TRBD2 (5 bases each). This CDR3 is built from 16 residues. V lost 3 bases and J 3 bases, leaving 12 bases between the germline ends. CDR3 sequence: CASSFTGTGGANVLTF. In nucleotides, the CDR3 is TGTGCCAGCAGTTTCACCGGGACGGGTGGGGCCAACGTCCTGACTTTC.

The gene calls are TRBV20-1 and TRBJ2-7, with D possibly being TRBD1 (5 bases). This CDR3 comprises 14 residues. With 0 bases removed from V and 7 bases from J, the gap between germline ends came to 16 bases. The germline V gene has CDR1 DFQATT and CDR2 SNEGSKA (reference sequence). CDR3: CSARDTPRAGEQYF. The CDR3 DNA reads TGCAGTGCTAGAGACACGCCCAGGGCCGGGGAGCAGTACTTC.

The table lists this clonotype with a few counts. This chain joins TRBV28 and TRBJ2-5, with 8 nucleotides matching TRBD2. The germline CDR1 and CDR2 sequences are MDHEN and SYDVKM. CDR3 length: 14 amino acids. Unmatched junction bases numbered 6, after V lost 7 bases and J lost 2 bases. The CDR3 DNA reads TGTGCCAGCAACCCCGGGGGGGGACAAGAGACCCAGTACTTC. Translating it yields CASNPGGGQETQYF.

This clonotype appeared a few times. The chain has TRBV20-1 and TRBJ2-7; D remains ambiguous. This CDR3 has 14 amino acids. The germline CDR1 and CDR2 sequences are DFQATT and SNEGSKA (reference sequence). V lost 2 bases, J lost 0 bases, and 11 bases lay in between. This CDR3 is CSARSVVGSYEQYF. CDR3 DNA sequence: TGCAGTGCTAGATCCGTGGTTGGCTCCTACGAGCAGTACTTC.

The chain uses TRBV20-1 and TRBJ2-5; D gene uncertain. V lost 8 bases and J 5 bases, leaving 18 bases between the germline ends. Germline CDR1 is DFQATT and CDR2 is SNEGSKA (reference sequence). CDR3 length: 13 residues. The CDR3 is CSCNGQPAETQYF. CDR3 DNA: TGCAGTTGTAATGGGCAGCCCGCGGAGACCCAGTACTTC.

This rearrangement joins TRBV20-1 to TRBJ2-3; 12 positions agree with TRBD2. Germline V gene data show CDR1 as DFQATT and CDR2 as SNEGSKA (reference sequence). This CDR3 spans 15 amino acids. Trimming cost V 6 bases and J 4 bases; bases outside gene matches: 8. The CDR3 nucleotides read TGCAGTGCGCCTCCTCTAGCGGGAGGGCCAGATACGCAGTATTTT. Residues: CSAPPLAGGPDTQYF.

This chain connects TRBV4-3 to TRBJ2-7, with 7 bases fitting TRBD2. With the DNA end fitting TRBJ2-1 better, the J assignment may be wrong. From germline, CDR1 is LGHNA and CDR2 YSLEER. The CDR3 is 13 residues long. This CDR3 is CASSRVTSAEQFF. CDR3 bases: TGCGCCAGCAGCCGAGTTACTAGCGCCGAGCAGTTCTTC.

This chain connects TRBV28 to TRBJ1-2; TRBD1 matches 7 bases. V gave up 7 bases and J gave up 6 bases; unmatched junction bases: 5. CDR1 and CDR2 from the germline V gene are MDHEN and SYDVKM. CDR3 length equals 12 residues. The CDR3 nucleotides are TGTGCCAGCAACGAGGGGGCGAATGGCTACACCTTC. It specifies CASNEGANGYTF.

The genes are TRBV3-1 and TRBJ1-4; 7 bases agree with TRBD1. There are 19 residues in the CDR3. Germline V gene sequence: CDR1 LGHDT, CDR2 YNNKEL (reference sequence). The junction had 18 bases not matched to a gene; V was cut back by 3 bases and J by 5 bases. In DNA, the CDR3 is TGTGCCAGCAGCCAGAAGGCTGGGGGGCGACAGGGAGGAAATGAAAAACTGTTTTTT. As protein: CASSQKAGGRQGGNEKLFF.

The V gene is TRBV9, the J gene TRBJ2-5; D gene uncertain. Germline CDR1 and CDR2: SGDLS and YYNGEE. Trimming removed 0 bases at V and 5 bases at J, with 11 bases between. The CDR3 loop spans 14 amino acids. CDR3 sequence (DNA): TGTGCCAGCAGCGTAGTGGGTTTGGGGGAGACCCAGTACTTC. Translated, it gives CASSVVGLGETQYF.

V usage is TRBV28 and J usage is TRBJ1-4, with 7 bases that match TRBD1. The CDR3 length is 14 residues. Trimming removed 8 bases from V and 5 bases from J; junction bases left unmatched: 8. Germline V gives CDR1 MDHEN, CDR2 SYDVKM. CDR3 sequence: CASGPGQLNEKLFF. The CDR3 bases are TGTGCCAGCGGACCGGGACAGCTGAATGAAAAACTGTTTTTT.

The V and J genes are TRBV18 and TRBJ2-5; D gene unclear. V lost 6 bases and J 3 bases, leaving 11 bases between the germline ends. The CDR3 sequence is 13 residues long. Germline lookup yields CDR1 KGHSH and CDR2 LQKENI. The CDR3 sequence is CASSEQREETQYF. CDR3 nucleotides: TGTGCCAGCTCTGAACAAAGGGAAGAGACCCAGTACTTC. Full variable domain (outside the CDR3, taken from reference TRBV18 and TRBJ2-5): NAGVMQNPRHLVRRRGQEARLRCSPMKGHSHVYWYRQLPEEGLKFMVYLQKENIIDESGMPKERFSAEFPKEGPSILRIQQVVRGDSAAYFCASSEQREETQYFGPGTRLLVL.

V and J are TRBV20-1 and TRBJ2-1, with TRBD1 as a possible D gene (6 bases). The CDR3 spans 16 residues. Germline V gene data show CDR1 as DFQATT and CDR2 as SNEGSKA (reference sequence). Trimming took 0 bases from V and 0 from J, leaving 12 bases between them. In nucleotides, the CDR3 is TGCAGTGCTAGAGATCTTAGGGGGAGCTCCTACAATGAGCAGTTCTTC. It specifies CSARDLRGSSYNEQFF.

V usage is TRBV20-1 and J usage is TRBJ2-5; 7 nucleotides match TRBD2. Germline-derived CDR1 and CDR2 are DFQATT and SNEGSKA (reference sequence). V was pared by 2 bases and J by 11 bases, with 2 bases of the junction left unmatched. The CDR3 contains 10 residues. CDR3 region: CSARLREQYF. CDR3 DNA: TGCAGTGCTAGACTGCGGGAGCAGTACTTC.

The chain has TRBV10-3 and TRBJ2-3; D ambiguous. V lost 2 bases and J lost 3, with 6 bases in between. The CDR3 covers 13 residues. Germline CDR1 is ENHRY and CDR2 is SYGVKD. CDR3 nucleotide sequence: TGTGCCATCAGTGAGAGGGCAACAGATACGCAGTATTTT. The encoded protein is CAISERATDTQYF.

This clonotype was detected a few times. The chain has TRBV12-3 or TRBV12-4 and TRBJ2-1, with D unclear. This CDR3 is built from 13 residues. V was pared by 5 bases and J by 6 bases, with 11 bases between. The CDR3 loop is CASSTGLRNEQFF. CDR3 in DNA: TGTGCCAGCAGTACCGGGCTGCGCAATGAGCAGTTCTTC.

The CDR3 coding sequence is TGCGCCAGCAGCCAAGGGACTAGCGGGGCCATTTACGAGCAGTACTTC. Protein sequence: CASSQGTSGAIYEQYF. The J gene is TRBJ2-7, the V gene TRBV4-3, with TRBD2 identical over 12 bases. This CDR3 has 16 residues. The germline CDR1 and CDR2 sequences are LGHNA and YSLEER. V gave up 1 base and J gave up 4 bases; unmatched junction bases: 5.